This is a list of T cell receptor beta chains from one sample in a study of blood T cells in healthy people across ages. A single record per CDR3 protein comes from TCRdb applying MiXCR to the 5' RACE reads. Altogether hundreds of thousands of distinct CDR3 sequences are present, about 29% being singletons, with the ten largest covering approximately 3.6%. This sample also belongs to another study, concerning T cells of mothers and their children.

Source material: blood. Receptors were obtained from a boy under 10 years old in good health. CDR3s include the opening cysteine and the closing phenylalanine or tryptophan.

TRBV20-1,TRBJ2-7,CSADQGALSYEQYF
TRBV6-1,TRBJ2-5,CASSDQGLAGETQYF
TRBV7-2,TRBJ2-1,CASSRDRGTYNEQFF
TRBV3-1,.,CASSHRYEQYF
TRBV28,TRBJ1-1,CASSPPESARNTEAFF
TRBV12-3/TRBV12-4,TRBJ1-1,CASSPSNTEAFF
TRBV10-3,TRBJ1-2,CAIRGNYGYTF
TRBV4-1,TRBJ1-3,CASSQGLVSGNTIYF
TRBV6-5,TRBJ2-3,CASSYYRVGTDTQYF
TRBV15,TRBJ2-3,CATSRAGNPSTDTQYF
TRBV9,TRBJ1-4,CASSLQGASNEKLFF
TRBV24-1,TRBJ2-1,CATSDLGQGAREQFF
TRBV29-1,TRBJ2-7,CSAGVDYEQYF
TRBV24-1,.,CATSDRDRGAYEQYF
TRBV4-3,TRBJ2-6,CASSQEAGLSSGANVLTF
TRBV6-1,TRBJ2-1,CASRETGDNEQFF